This T cell receptor beta chain was obtained from a study of blood T cell repertoires in COVID-19. This clone showed up just once. Original processing methods: Amplification with reference gene primers provided the estimates of nucleated cell counts. Generated by immunoSEQ multiplex PCR, the TCRdb table keeps only in-frame clones and is missing some. The V and J calls and the clone size are those of that table, but D and trimming were determined from the DNA. This sample has around 80,000 clones; almost 85% occur once, and the top ten carry more than 10%. Material: peripheral blood. The TCR was taken from an older man with acute or convalescent COVID-19.

CDR3 residues: CASSPESSGNTIYF. CDR3 nucleotide sequence: TGTGCCAGCTCACCAGAGAGCTCTGGAAACACCATATATTTT. The chain links TRBV18 to TRBJ1-3; D unresolved. Germline V gives CDR1 KGHSH, CDR2 LQKENI. This CDR3 region has 14 residues. Trimming cost V 2 bases and J 0 bases, with 5 bases left between them.